This TCR beta chain came from a study of T cell responses to AZD1222 COVID-19 vaccine. A remark on this clone: The target antigen is unknown.

Study-wide results and caveats: The study found vaccine-associated CD4 TCRs spanning spike, dominant at 160-218 and 743-854. Following two doses of AZD1222, Spike-specific TCR breadth and depth rose. Baseline serology detected seropositivity in only a handful of AZD1222 recipients.

Using immunoSEQ multiplex PCR, the repertoire was profiled, and TCRdb retains in-frame clones only, with some absent. The sample has roughly 77,000 clones; about 90% are singletons. V lost 5 bases and J lost 4, with 17 bases in between. The CDR3 is made up of 15 amino acids. In germline, CDR1 is MNHNY, CDR2 SVGAGI (reference sequence). This TCR was recovered from an adult in good health. The V call is TRBV6-6, the J call TRBJ1-1; D gene unclear. Sequences were derived from peripheral blood, sampled on day 0 of MenACWY control vaccination. The CDR3 DNA reads TGTGCCAGCAGTCGAACACCTGCGGGGTCCACTGAAGCTTTCTTT. Translation gives CASSRTPAGSTEAFF.